The 30 T cell receptor beta chains below come from one sample, sequenced in a study of OX40 agonist ivuxolimab in advanced cancers. The library was prepared using the immunoSEQ multiplex PCR assay. TCRdb limited this immuneACCESS table to in-frame rearrangements with V and J called. A share of clones is missing; checked studies link under half to unresolved V genes, and the rest is unexplained. This sample is represented by about 19,000 clones; 65% to 85% of them were singletons. The biggest ten clones account for approximately 56% of the sample. The source was CD4+ or CD8+ T cells sorted from blood, collected in a trial of the OX40 agonist ivuxolimab. These receptors came from an adult with an advanced solid tumor such as melanoma, head and neck, liver or kidney cancer.

V and J are TRBV6-1 and TRBJ2-3, with D maybe TRBD2 (6 bases). V lost 5 bases, J lost 3 bases, and 15 bases lay in between. The germline V gene has CDR1 MNHNS and CDR2 SASEGT. The CDR3 loop spans 15 amino acids. The CDR3 DNA sequence: TGTGCCAGCAGTCCCCGGGTGGAGGGAACAGATACGCAGTATTTT. Amino acids: CASSPRVEGTDTQYF.

The genes are TRBV19 and TRBJ2-2, with TRBD2 identical over 7 bases. The CDR3 is made up of 16 amino acids. Germline lookup yields CDR1 LNHDA and CDR2 SQIVND (reference sequence). Trimming removed 1 base from V and 1 base from J; junction bases left unmatched: 3. DNA of the CDR3: TGTGCCAGTAGTATAGTGGCTAGCGGGAACACCGGGGAGCTGTTTTTT. This gives the protein CASSIVASGNTGELFF. Complete variable domain (other parts from reference TRBV19 and TRBJ2-2): DGGITQSPKYLFRKEGQNVTLSCEQNLNHDAMYWYRQDPGQGLRLIYYSQIVNDFQKGDIAEGYSVSREKKESFPLTVTSAQKNPTAFYLCASSIVASGNTGELFFGEGSRLTVL.

J is TRBJ2-4 and V is TRBV2, with 7 bases fitting TRBD1. The CDR3 loop spans 15 amino acids. CDR1 is SNHLY and CDR2 is FYNNEI in the germline V gene. V dropped 5 bases and J dropped 10; count of bases not matched to a gene: 14. This CDR3 is CASSPTTGHQRIQYF. The CDR3 DNA sequence: TGTGCCAGCAGTCCCACGACAGGGCATCAACGTATTCAGTACTTC.

The CDR3 spells CASSVKVGPGFQETQYF. CDR3 nucleotides: TGTGCCAGCAGTGTTAAGGTGGGGCCAGGGTTCCAAGAGACCCAGTACTTC. The chain is built from TRBV2 and TRBJ2-5, with D possibly being TRBD1 (5 bases). Trimming took 4 bases from V and 1 from J, leaving 19 bases between them. Germline lookup yields CDR1 SNHLY and CDR2 FYNNEI. The CDR3 spans 17 residues.

This clone appeared a few times. The chain recombines TRBV11-3 with TRBJ1-1; D perhaps matches TRBD1 (5 bases). Trimming pared 1 base from V and 10 bases from J, leaving 13 bases between. The CDR3 has 13 residues. Per germline, CDR1 SGHNT and CDR2 YENEEA. The CDR3 bases are TGTGCCAGCAGCTTAGGTCAGGGCGGAACAGCTTTCTTT. Encoded protein: CASSLGQGGTAFF.

This clone was found a few times. This chain links TRBV30 with TRBJ2-1, with D perhaps being TRBD1 or TRBD2 (5 bases each). The germline V gene has CDR1 GTSNPN and CDR2 SVGIG (reference sequence). This CDR3 spans 13 amino acids. The V end was cut by 4 bases, the J end by 6 bases, with 13 bases between. The CDR3 is CAWKRDGPNEQFF. The CDR3 nucleotides read TGTGCCTGGAAACGGGACGGACCCAATGAGCAGTTCTTC.

This clone was observed once. The V gene is TRBV4-3, the J gene TRBJ2-7, with TRBD1 matching over 8 bases. The germline V gene has CDR1 LGHNA and CDR2 YSLEER. The CDR3 sequence is 13 residues long. The ends lost 3 bases at V and 6 bases at J; junction bases unmatched: 4. The CDR3 is CASSQDRETEQYF. CDR3 coding DNA: TGCGCCAGCAGCCAGGACAGGGAGACCGAGCAGTACTTC.

This clone occurred once. The chain is built from TRBV29-1 and TRBJ2-7, with D perhaps matching TRBD1 or TRBD2 (5 bases each). The germline gives CDR1 SQVTM, CDR2 ANQGSEA. V gave up 8 bases and J gave up 2 bases, with 13 bases separating them. The CDR3 has 12 residues. The CDR3 region is CSTRDGPYEQYF. Here the CDR3 DNA reads TGCAGCACCAGGGACGGACCCTACGAGCAGTACTTC.

The rearrangement links TRBV7-6 to TRBJ2-1; 10 bases match TRBD2. Germline V CDR1 and CDR2: SGHVS, FNYEAQ. Trimming took 2 bases from V and 5 from J; bases not matched to a gene: 9. The CDR3 covers 17 residues. CDR3 sequence reads: CASSLSSGGYLDNEQFF. The CDR3 DNA reads TGTGCCAGCAGCTTATCTAGCGGGGGTTACTTGGACAATGAGCAGTTCTTC.

In this sample, this clone turned up once. This chain uses TRBV2 with TRBJ2-4; 9 bases agree with TRBD2. The germline V gene encodes CDR1 SNHLY and CDR2 FYNNEI. The CDR3 has 14 amino acids. V lost 0 bases to trimming and J lost 11 bases; unmatched junction nucleotides: 5. CDR3 in DNA: TGTGCCAGCAGTGAAGCGTTGGGACTAGCAGTTCAGTACTTC. Protein: CASSEALGLAVQYF.

This clone has just one count. This CDR3 is CAISPSYEQYF. Written as DNA, the CDR3 is TGTGCCATCAGTCCTTCCTACGAGCAGTACTTC. The chain carries TRBV10-3 and TRBJ2-7; no firm D call. The CDR3 is 11 residues long. V lost 5 bases and J lost 1, with 3 bases in between. Germline V gene sequence: CDR1 ENHRY, CDR2 SYGVKD.

This chain uses TRBV12-5 with TRBJ1-1, with TRBD1 matching 7 bases. The germline CDR1 and CDR2 sequences are LGHNT and FRNRAP. This CDR3 region has 14 residues. V lost 6 bases and J lost 3; bases outside the gene matches: 7. As DNA, the CDR3 is TGTGCTAGTGGCACGGGACAGACTTACACTGAAGCTTTCTTT. As protein: CASGTGQTYTEAFF.

V and J are TRBV10-1 and TRBJ2-1; 8 bases agree with TRBD2. V lost 5 bases to trimming and J lost 4 bases; unmatched junction nucleotides: 7. Looked up from germline, CDR1 is WNHNN and CDR2 is SYGVQD (reference sequence). The length of the CDR3 is 15 residues. The CDR3 DNA is TGCGCCAGCAGTCTCCTAGCGGGCCGATACAATGAGCAGTTCTTC. Protein: CASSLLAGRYNEQFF.

This chain links TRBV4-2 with TRBJ1-1; no firm D call. Trimming shortened V by 0 bases and J by 1 base, and 9 bases separated the two germline ends. CDR3 length equals 15 residues. Germline CDR1 is LGHNA and CDR2 is YNFKEQ. CDR3 in DNA: TGTGCCAGCAGCCAAGAGATGGCAGAGAACACTGAAGCTTTCTTT. Amino acids: CASSQEMAENTEAFF.

This clone was seen a handful of times. This chain uses TRBV5-6 with TRBJ1-2; D unclear. V was shortened by 4 bases and J by 4 bases, with 11 bases between the two germline ends. Germline CDR1 and CDR2: SGHDT and YYEEEE. This CDR3 contains 13 residues. Written as DNA, the CDR3 is TGTGCCAGCAGCGGCCCCATAGGCTATGGCTACACCTTC. Amino acid sequence: CASSGPIGYGYTF.

The chain employs TRBV27 and TRBJ1-5; D gene unclear. The CDR3 is 15 amino acids. Germline-derived CDR1 and CDR2 are MNHEY and SMNVEV (reference sequence). V lost 3 bases and J lost 0, with 9 bases in between. The CDR3 nucleotides are TGTGCCAGCAGTTTGGCAGTCTATAGCAATCAGCCCCAGCATTTT. Its protein is CASSLAVYSNQPQHF.

This chain connects TRBV6-6 to TRBJ2-7, with TRBD2 matching over 9 bases. The CDR3 is 15 residues long. The V gene's germline CDR1 is MNHNY and CDR2 SVGAGI (reference sequence). V lost 4 bases to trimming and J lost 3 bases; unmatched junction nucleotides: 7. The CDR3 DNA sequence: TGTGCCAGCAGTTCTTTTGGCGGGGGGGTCTACGAGCAGTACTTC. Translating gives CASSSFGGGVYEQYF.

This clone came up once. The V call is TRBV9, the J call TRBJ2-7, with 9 bases that match TRBD1. CDR3 size: 14 residues. CDR1 and CDR2 from the germline V gene are SGDLS and YYNGEE. The J segment lost 4 bases and the V segment lost 0 bases, leaving 2 bases of the junction unmatched. CDR3 region: CASSVGTGEYEQYF. In nucleotides, the CDR3 is TGTGCCAGCAGCGTAGGGACAGGGGAGTACGAGCAGTACTTC.

The chain employs TRBV28 and TRBJ2-7, with D possibly being TRBD1 (6 bases). The V end was cut by 6 bases, the J end by 5 bases, with 20 bases between. The CDR3 has 15 amino acids. Germline CDR1 is MDHEN and CDR2 is SYDVKM. CDR3 nucleotide sequence: TGTGCCAGCAGCGCCCGGCCAGGGGTCAGCAACGAGCAGTACTTC. Amino acid sequence: CASSARPGVSNEQYF.

The rearrangement uses TRBV5-3 and TRBJ2-1; the D is unclear. TRBV5-3 is known as an ORF, though its function is uncertain. The CDR3 has 12 residues. Trimming cost V 8 bases and J 5 bases, with 11 bases left between them. The CDR3 coding sequence is TGTGCCAGCAGCACCTGGGACAATGAGCAGTTCTTC. This codes for CASSTWDNEQFF.

V usage is TRBV28 and J usage is TRBJ1-1, with D perhaps TRBD1 (6 bases). The CDR3 runs to 15 residues. The V end lost 4 bases, the J end lost 7 bases, and 19 bases lay between the germline ends. CDR1 is MDHEN and CDR2 is SYDVKM in the germline V gene. CDR3 nucleotides: TGTGCCAGCAGTTCTAATGAGGGGGGCAAGGGTGAAGCTTTCTTT. This encodes CASSSNEGGKGEAFF.

The V and J genes are TRBV19 and TRBJ2-3, with TRBD2 identical over 7 bases. The CDR3 runs to 13 residues. Germline assignment: CDR1 LNHDA and CDR2 SQIVND (reference sequence). The trim removed 5 bases at V and 6 bases at J, leaving 5 bases unmatched. The CDR3 nucleotides read TGTGCCAGTAGTGGGGGGGGAATGGATACGCAGTATTTT. Its protein product is CASSGGGMDTQYF. Complete variable domain (other parts from reference TRBV19 and TRBJ2-3): DGGITQSPKYLFRKEGQNVTLSCEQNLNHDAMYWYRQDPGQGLRLIYYSQIVNDFQKGDIAEGYSVSREKKESFPLTVTSAQKNPTAFYLCASSGGGMDTQYFGPGTRLTVL.

A single count supports this clone. Here the CDR3 reads CASSFFEGGEQYF. As DNA, the CDR3 is TGTGCCAGCAGTTTCTTTGAGGGGGGCGAGCAGTACTTC. The chain is built from TRBV27 and TRBJ2-7, with D perhaps matching TRBD1 or TRBD2 (6 bases each). The CDR3 totals 13 residues. The ends were cut back, 3 bases at V and 6 bases at J, with 12 bases in the middle. Germline V gene sequence: CDR1 MNHEY, CDR2 SMNVEV (reference sequence).

The chain links TRBV6-6 to TRBJ2-5, with 7 bases lining up with TRBD2. The CDR3 extends over 16 amino acids. CDR1 and CDR2 (germline): MNHNY, SVGAGI (reference sequence). V gave up 1 base and J gave up 5 bases; unmatched junction bases: 10. Here the CDR3 DNA reads TGTGCCAGCAGTTACTTGCCTAGCGGCGGAAAGGAGACCCAGTACTTC. It yields the protein CASSYLPSGGKETQYF.

The chain employs TRBV9 and TRBJ2-1; the D gene is possibly TRBD2 (6 bases). CDR3 size: 16 residues. CDR1 SGDLS and CDR2 YYNGEE come from the germline V gene. The ends were cut back, 0 bases at V and 7 bases at J, with 17 bases in the middle. CDR3 sequence: CASSVVSGLGRNEQFF. DNA of the CDR3: TGTGCCAGCAGCGTAGTGTCGGGACTGGGGAGAAATGAGCAGTTCTTC.

On this clone: The DNA is left out, because the CDR3 cannot be placed on it with certainty; the CDR3 is given as TCRdb lists it. The V and J genes are TRBV28 and TRBJ1-5; the D call in the table, TRBD1, was not verified against the DNA. The germline V gene has CDR1 MDHEN and CDR2 SYDVKM. The CDR3 spans 14 residues, counting both ends. CDR3 residues: CASSFGPGNQPQHF.

V gene TRBV7-9 combines with J gene TRBJ2-1; possible D gene TRBD2, 5 bases. CDR3 length: 13 residues. Germline V gives CDR1 SEHNR, CDR2 FQNEAQ (reference sequence). Trimming left V 7 bases short and J 9 bases short, with 16 bases between. The CDR3 sequence is CASTITGRGEQFF. CDR3 nucleotides: TGTGCCAGCACCATAACCGGCCGGGGTGAGCAGTTCTTC.

The chain is built from TRBV6-5 and TRBJ1-1; D uncertain. Trimming removed 5 bases from V and 1 base from J, with 8 bases in between. Germline lookup yields CDR1 MNHEY and CDR2 SVGAGI. The CDR3 is 13 amino acids. CDR3 in amino acids: CASSPYGNTEAFF. Written as DNA, the CDR3 is TGTGCCAGCAGTCCCTATGGGAACACTGAAGCTTTCTTT.

The count of this clone is one. This sequence joins TRBV6-1 and TRBJ1-5; no clear D. The length of the CDR3 is 16 residues. V was trimmed by 2 bases and J by 4 bases, leaving 15 bases between them. Germline CDR1 and CDR2: MNHNS and SASEGT. The CDR3 protein is CASSEWERALNQPQHF. The CDR3 DNA reads TGTGCCAGCAGTGAATGGGAACGTGCTTTAAATCAGCCCCAGCATTTT.

This chain uses TRBV4-3 with TRBJ2-2; TRBD2 agrees at 8 bases. The germline V gene has CDR1 LGHNA and CDR2 YSLEER. The CDR3 sequence is 17 residues long. The V gene end was trimmed by 0 bases and the J gene end by 9 bases; junction bases not matched to a gene: 12. In DNA form, the CDR3 reads TGCGCCAGCAGCCAAGAAGGGAGTAGCGGGGCCCACCGGGAGCTGTTTTTT. Protein: CASSQEGSSGAHRELFF.